This T cell receptor beta chain was captured by sequencing in a study of CD8 T cells in Susac syndrome. The CDR3 totals 15 residues. Trimming cost V 4 bases and J 8 bases, with 15 bases left between them. The germline V gene has CDR1 LGHDT and CDR2 YNNKEL (reference sequence). Sequencing of TCR beta was undertaken in CD8+ and CD4+ T cells derived from blood. Negative isolation was applied to CD8+ and CD4+ T cells, and FACS enrichment was applied to TEMRA cells. RNA was extracted with the RNeasy kit, and a quantity of roughly 0.5 to 1 ug was reverse transcribed using random hexamers. Across 54 Vbeta and 13 Jbeta, immunoSEQ multiplex PCR amplified TCR beta CDR3. TCRdb re-called the immunoSEQ multiplex PCR reads through MiXCR, storing one row per CDR3 protein. Altogether a few hundred thousand distinct CDR3 sequences are present, about 90% being singletons, with the ten largest covering less than 0.08%.

This clonotype appeared once. The V gene is TRBV3-1, the J gene TRBJ1-6; D might be TRBD1 (6 bases). The clonotype was recovered from a human donor with multiple sclerosis. Sequenced input: CD4+ T cells from PBMCs. The CDR3 coding sequence is TGTGCCAGCAGCCGCGTCTTCGGGGGCGATTCACCCCTCCACTTT. Its protein product is CASSRVFGGDSPLHF.